The 25 T cell receptor beta chains reported below all come from one sample, sequenced in a study of human versus mouse CDR3 diversity and MHC coevolution. Data came from immunoSEQ multiplex PCR; TCRdb stores just in-frame clones and leaves some out. The repertoire holds tens of thousands of clones, with around 94% as singletons. The source material was naive CD4+ T cells from blood. Subset defined: CD45RO-negative CD62L-positive naive CD4 T cells. Receptors originate from a person aged 55-75 years in good health.

This clone was detected once. The chain combines TRBV9 with TRBJ2-5; TRBD1 is a possible D gene (6 bases). Gene TRBJ2-7 matches the end of the DNA better, so the J call may be wrong. Germline V lookup: CDR1 SGDLS, CDR2 YYNGEE. CDR3 length equals 15 residues. The CDR3 DNA is TGTGCCAGCAACCCGGGACACATAAACTCCTACGAGCAGTACTTC. Its translation is CASNPGHINSYEQYF.

The chain carries TRBV29-1 and TRBJ2-7; maybe TRBD1 (7 bases). The CDR3 extends over 13 amino acids. V lost 5 bases and J lost 7, with 18 bases in between. Germline-derived CDR1 and CDR2 are SQVTM and ANQGSEA. CDR3 region: CSVWTGGGKEQYF. The CDR3 bases are TGCAGCGTTTGGACAGGAGGGGGTAAGGAGCAGTACTTC.

The chain combines TRBV11-2 with TRBJ2-7; 10 nucleotides match TRBD2. V gave up 2 bases and J gave up 5 bases; unmatched junction bases: 6. The CDR3 has 15 amino acids. The germline gives CDR1 SGHAT, CDR2 FQNNGV. For the CDR3, the DNA is TGTGCCAGCAGCTTAAATACTGGGACTAGCGACGAGCAGTACTTC. It translates to CASSLNTGTSDEQYF.

The chain uses TRBV18 and TRBJ2-5, with D possibly matching TRBD1 (6 bases). The J call is in doubt because the DNA end fits TRBJ2-7 better. CDR1 is KGHSH and CDR2 is LQKENI in the germline V gene. CDR3 length: 12 amino acids. CDR3 DNA: TGTGCCAGCTCACCACAGGGGGACGAGCAGTACTTC. Its protein product is CASSPQGDEQYF.

The V gene is TRBV5-4, the J gene TRBJ2-1, with D possibly matching TRBD1 (5 bases). From germline, CDR1 is SGHNT and CDR2 YYREEE (reference sequence). CDR3 length: 15 amino acids. V gave up 3 bases and J gave up 4 bases, with 14 bases separating them. The chain's CDR3 is CASSSRQSPYNEQFF. The CDR3 DNA sequence: TGTGCCAGCAGCTCCAGACAGAGCCCTTACAATGAGCAGTTCTTC.

This chain connects TRBV6-5 to TRBJ1-2; 11 bases align to TRBD1. The V gene end was trimmed by 2 bases and the J gene end by 4 bases; junction bases not matched to a gene: 3. Germline V gene sequence: CDR1 MNHEY, CDR2 SVGAGI. The CDR3 loop spans 15 amino acids. The CDR3 sequence: CASSYPGTGGYGYTF. CDR3 DNA: TGTGCCAGCAGTTACCCGGGGACAGGGGGCTATGGCTACACCTTC.

The chain is built from TRBV11-2 and TRBJ2-7; 8 bases map to TRBD1. The CDR3 length is 15 residues. V gave up 5 bases and J gave up 3 bases; unmatched junction bases: 9. Per the germline V gene, CDR1 is SGHAT and CDR2 is FQNNGV. The CDR3 is CASSLLTGAFYEQYF. The CDR3 nucleotides read TGTGCCAGCAGCCTCTTGACAGGGGCCTTCTACGAGCAGTACTTC.

The V and J genes are TRBV5-1 and TRBJ2-1; 10 bases map to TRBD2. The CDR3 is 15 amino acids. Germline CDR1 reads SGHRS; CDR2 reads YFSETQ. The trim removed 3 bases at V and 5 bases at J, leaving 5 bases unmatched. The CDR3 bases are TGCGCCAGCAGCTCTCGACTAGCGGGTCACAATGAGCAGTTCTTC. Encoded protein: CASSSRLAGHNEQFF.

The gene calls are TRBV5-4 and TRBJ2-3, with 10 bases matching TRBD2. The CDR3 runs 15 residues. V lost 7 bases and J lost 0; bases outside the gene matches: 5. From germline, CDR1 is SGHNT and CDR2 YYREEE (reference sequence). The CDR3 here is CASALTSGSTDTQYF. CDR3 DNA sequence: TGTGCCAGCGCCCTGACTAGCGGGAGCACAGATACGCAGTATTTT.

This sequence joins TRBV18 and TRBJ1-2, with a tentative D call TRBD1 (5 bases). V shed 0 bases and J shed 3 bases, with 14 bases lying between them. Germline values: CDR1 KGHSH, CDR2 LQKENI. CDR3 length: 16 residues. Here the CDR3 reads CASSPPGLSGDYGYTF. The DNA for the CDR3 is TGTGCCAGCTCACCACCGGGACTCTCTGGGGACTATGGCTACACCTTC.

The genes are TRBV9 and TRBJ1-3; 8 bases line up with TRBD1. The CDR3 spans 17 residues. Germline CDR1 SGDLS, CDR2 YYNGEE. J lost 0 bases, V lost 0 bases, and 5 bases had no gene match. CDR3 residues: CASSVAPGQVSGNTIYF. As DNA, the CDR3 is TGTGCCAGCAGCGTAGCGCCGGGACAGGTCTCTGGAAACACCATATATTTT.

With regard to this clone: This sample includes further DNA sequences coding for the same CDR3. This chain connects TRBV10-3 to TRBJ2-5, with D tentatively TRBD2 (6 bases). Per the germline V gene, CDR1 is ENHRY and CDR2 is SYGVKD. Trimming stripped 8 bases from V and 1 base from J, with 11 bases between. The CDR3 spans 13 residues. This CDR3 is CAISGGVQETQYF. CDR3 nucleotides: TGTGCCATCTCCGGCGGGGTCCAAGAGACCCAGTACTTC.

In DNA form, the CDR3 reads TGCGCCAGCAGCTCCCTTAGGGCGGGGGACACTGAAGCTTTCTTT. It codes for CASSSLRAGDTEAFF. The chain has TRBV5-1 and TRBJ1-1; TRBD1 might be the D (5 bases). Germline CDR1 SGHRS, CDR2 YFSETQ. This CDR3 is built from 15 residues. V gave up 3 bases and J gave up 3 bases, with 15 bases separating them.

V usage is TRBV27 and J usage is TRBJ1-1; 7 positions agree with TRBD1. The CDR3 runs 14 residues. V dropped 6 bases and J dropped 4; count of bases not matched to a gene: 8. Germline-derived CDR1 and CDR2 are MNHEY and SMNVEV (reference sequence). CDR3 DNA: TGTGCCAGCAGCCTTGTGGGACAGCTCACTGAAGCTTTCTTT. This sequence encodes CASSLVGQLTEAFF.

J is TRBJ2-3 and V is TRBV19; TRBD2 matches at 8 bases. Per the germline V gene, CDR1 is LNHDA and CDR2 is SQIVND (reference sequence). The CDR3 runs 14 residues. The V segment lost 5 bases and the J segment 1 base; nucleotides outside the gene matches: 2. CDR3 protein: CASSVTSGTDTQYF. DNA of the CDR3: TGTGCCAGTAGTGTGACTAGCGGCACAGATACGCAGTATTTT.

The chain is built from TRBV5-8 and TRBJ2-3; TRBD2 matches 8 bases. The germline CDR1 and CDR2 sequences are SGHTS and YDEGEE. The CDR3 totals 14 residues. V was clipped by 6 bases and J by 2 bases; unmatched bases: 5. For the CDR3, the DNA is TGTGCCAGCATCCCTAGCGGGTCCACAGATACGCAGTATTTT. Protein sequence: CASIPSGSTDTQYF.

The chain combines TRBV4-2 with TRBJ2-1, with 11 bases matching TRBD2. This CDR3 comprises 16 residues. Germline V gene lookup returns CDR1 LGHNA and CDR2 YNFKEQ. Losses at the gene ends were 0 bases for V and 8 bases for J; bases not matched to a gene: 6. This chain's CDR3 is CASSQDRTSGFDEQFF. CDR3 DNA: TGTGCCAGCAGCCAAGATCGGACTAGCGGGTTTGATGAGCAGTTCTTC.

The V and J genes are TRBV18 and TRBJ2-1; TRBD2 aligns across 7 bases. The CDR3 covers 15 residues. Trimming at V came to 4 bases and at J to 10 bases, leaving 13 bases not matched to a gene. The germline V gene has CDR1 KGHSH and CDR2 LQKENI. In DNA form, the CDR3 reads TGTGCCAGCTCACTAACTAGCGCCTCATCGCACGAGCAGTTCTTC. Protein product: CASSLTSASSHEQFF.

CDR3 loop: CASSLVLVGSYEQYF. The CDR3 DNA reads as TGTGCCAGCAGCTTAGTACTAGTTGGGTCCTACGAGCAGTACTTC. The genes are TRBV7-8 and TRBJ2-7, with D possibly TRBD2 on 5 matching bases. Trimming took 1 base from V and 1 from J, leaving 11 bases between them. This CDR3 is 15 amino acids long. CDR1 SGHVS and CDR2 FQNEAQ come from the germline V gene. The entire variable domain, with the rest obtained from reference TRBV7-8 and TRBJ2-7, is as follows: GAGVSQSPRYKVAKRGQDVALRCDPISGHVSLFWYQQALGQGPEFLTYFQNEAQLDKSGLPSDRFFAERPEGSVSTLKIQRTQQEDSAVYLCASSLVLVGSYEQYFGPGTRLTVT.

This CDR3 reads CASSLIAGGHNEQFF. The CDR3 nucleotides are TGTGCCAGCAGCCTGATAGCGGGAGGCCACAATGAGCAGTTCTTC. The V and J genes are TRBV7-2 and TRBJ2-1; 10 bases are shared with TRBD2. The J segment lost 5 bases and the V segment lost 5 bases, leaving 6 bases of the junction unmatched. The germline gives CDR1 SGHTA, CDR2 FQGNSA. CDR3 length equals 15 residues.

This clone is a singleton in its sample. The CDR3 DNA reads as TGTGCCAGCAGCCAGACAGGGTCGGTCGCCAGGACAGGGATCGGTGCTAACTATGGCTACACCTTC. Translated, it gives CASSQTGSVARTGIGANYGYTF. The chain recombines TRBV27 with TRBJ1-2; TRBD1 matches at 8 bases. The CDR3 runs 22 residues. The germline V gene encodes CDR1 MNHEY and CDR2 SMNVEV (reference sequence). V shed 6 bases, J shed 0 bases, and the junction held 27 bases outside the gene matches.

This clone was counted a single time. The junction shows a germline mismatch at one end, possibly a read error. The chain couples TRBV18 to TRBJ1-1; tentative D call: TRBD1 (6 bases). Per the germline V gene, CDR1 is KGHSH and CDR2 is LQKENI. The CDR3 is 13 residues long. CDR3 sequence: CATSGERDTEAFF. The CDR3 coding sequence is TGTGCCACCTCAGGGGAGAGGGACACTGAAGCTTTCTTT.

The V gene is TRBV10-3, the J gene TRBJ2-2; 10 bases align to TRBD1. V was clipped by 11 bases and J by 7 bases; unmatched bases: 7. The CDR3 contains 13 residues. The V gene's germline CDR1 is ENHRY and CDR2 SYGVKD. Here the CDR3 DNA reads TGTGCCGGCAGACAGGGGGCGGGCGGGGAGCTGTTTTTT. As protein: CAGRQGAGGELFF.

This clone has a single count. The rearrangement joins TRBV28 to TRBJ2-1; TRBD2 matches 10 bases. With 3 bases clipped from V and 10 bases from J, the junction kept 6 bases outside the gene matches. CDR1 and CDR2 from the germline V gene are MDHEN and SYDVKM. The CDR3 runs to 14 residues. The CDR3 coding sequence is TGTGCCAGCAGTTTGGCTAGCGGGAGTCGGGAGCAGTTCTTC. This sequence encodes CASSLASGSREQFF.

The chain couples TRBV11-2 to TRBJ2-7; a weak D match, TRBD2 (6 bases). CDR3 length: 15 residues. Germline CDR1 SGHAT, CDR2 FQNNGV. V dropped 6 bases and J dropped 2 bases, with 17 bases sitting between them. In DNA, the CDR3 is TGTGCCAGCAGTTTTGCTCCCGGGAGCCCCTACGAGCAGTACTTC. Translating it yields CASSFAPGSPYEQYF.